A selection of T cell receptor beta chains follows, all from one sample in a study of radiation and T cells in renal cell carcinoma. TCRdb's table, derived via immunoSEQ multiplex PCR, lists solely in-frame clones and lacks some. Of 25,000 to 30,000 clones listed, over 70% are singletons. The input for sequencing was blood, taken from a patient whose treatment included radiotherapy and nephrectomy. These receptors originate from a man between 60 and 75 years old with renal cell carcinoma. Each CDR3 is given with its conserved first and last residue. The D gene is left open where the match is weak. Not all rows give a size; the values are once, few, many and, for expanded clones, a class.

d_call	j_call	clone_size	v_call	cdr3_nt	cdr3_aa
.	TRBJ1-1	.	TRBV2	TGTGCCAGCAGTGGTTGGGAGAACACTGAAGCTTTCTTT	CASSGWENTEAFF
.	TRBJ2-5	.	TRBV19	TGTGCCAGTAGTATTGGTGGCAAAGAGACCCAGTACTTC	CASSIGGKETQYF
.	TRBJ2-1	.	TRBV4-2	TGTGCCAGCAGGCCGGACCCCCTCGGCGGGACACTAGGGAATGAGCAGTTCTTC	CASRPDPLGGTLGNEQFF
TRBD1	TRBJ2-6	.	TRBV30	TGTGCCTCCGGTGGACGGACAGGGGCTGGGGCCAACGTCCTGACTTTC	CASGGRTGAGANVLTF
.	TRBJ1-2	.	TRBV19	TGTGCCAGTAAACAGGGAAAGGACTATGGCTACACCTTC	CASKQGKDYGYTF
.	TRBJ2-7	.	TRBV7-2	TGTGCCAGCAGCTTAGTCGCCGAGCAGTACTTC	CASSLVAEQYF
.	TRBJ2-3	.	TRBV7-2	TGTGCCAGCAGCTTAGTCGGGAGCAGCCCAGATACGCAGTATTTT	CASSLVGSSPDTQYF
TRBD1	TRBJ1-2	.	TRBV30	TGTGCCTACCCAACCCGGACAGGGATAAACTATGGCTACACCTTC	CAYPTRTGINYGYTF
TRBD2	TRBJ2-7	.	TRBV29-1	TGCAGCGTGGCGGGAGGAACCTACGAGCAGTACTTC	CSVAGGTYEQYF
TRBD2	TRBJ2-7	.	TRBV27	TGTGCCAGCAGGTTAGCGGGAGGAATTGGGGAGCAGTACTTC	CASRLAGGIGEQYF
.	TRBJ1-2	.	TRBV19	TGTGCCAGTAGTACCTACAGGGTAGAAAACTATGGCTACACCTTC	CASSTYRVENYGYTF
.	TRBJ2-7	.	TRBV4-3	TGCGCCAGCAGCCAATTTGGACAGGAGCAGTACTTC	CASSQFGQEQYF
TRBD1	TRBJ2-7	.	TRBV5-1	TGCGCCAGCAGGGCCGGGACAGGGGGCTACGAGCAGTACTTC	CASRAGTGGYEQYF
.	TRBJ2-1	.	TRBV11-3	TGTGCCAGCAGCCGGGCCCCCAGCGGACCCTCCTACAATGAGCAGTTCTTC	CASSRAPSGPSYNEQFF
TRBD2	TRBJ2-5	.	TRBV28	TGTGCCAGCAGTCAGACTAGCGGGGTAGAGACCCAGTACTTC	CASSQTSGVETQYF
.	TRBJ2-5	.	TRBV27	TGTGCCAGCAGTTTAAGGGGGTGGGGCCAAGAGACCCAGTACTTC	CASSLRGWGQETQYF
TRBD1	TRBJ1-1	.	TRBV11-2	TGTGCCAGCAGCCCTCGGACAGGGCGAAACACTGAAGCTTTCTTT	CASSPRTGRNTEAFF
.	TRBJ2-7	once	TRBV12-5	TGTGCTAGTGGCCCCCCGGGACCCCTCTACGAGCAGTACTTC	CASGPPGPLYEQYF
.	TRBJ1-6	few	TRBV27	TGTGCCAGCAGTTTATACTCTCGGGGTGAACTCACAGGGTTGACCCTCCACTTT	CASSLYSRGELTGLTLHF
.	TRBJ2-7	.	TRBV7-2	TGTGCCAGCAGCTTATTACAGGGTTTCTACGAGCAGTACTTC	CASSLLQGFYEQYF
.	TRBJ2-5	once	TRBV19	TGTGCCAGTAGTATAGACCAACCGGGAAAAGAGACCCAGTACTTC	CASSIDQPGKETQYF
.	TRBJ1-1	.	TRBV6-5	TGTGCCAGCAAAACTCCGGGACGGATGCCTGAAGCTTTCTTT	CASKTPGRMPEAFF
TRBD2	TRBJ2-7	.	TRBV2	TGTGCCACCAAAACCAGCGGGAGTTCGTACGAGCAGTACTTC	CATKTSGSSYEQYF
TRBD1	TRBJ2-1	once	TRBV5-1	TGCGCCAGCAGTACCGGACAGGGGTTTTTTGATGAGCAGTTCTTC	CASSTGQGFFDEQFF
TRBD1	TRBJ1-5	.	TRBV5-6	TGTGCCAGCAGCTTGATGGACAGGGAGACGCAGCCCCAGCATTTT	CASSLMDRETQPQHF
.	TRBJ2-3	once	TRBV25-1	TGTGCCAGCAGTCCGCCCGGGCGCGGAGATACGCAGTATTTT	CASSPPGRGDTQYF
.	TRBJ1-3	few	TRBV2	TGTGCCGGGGGGGGCTACACTGGAAACACCATATATTTT	CAGGGYTGNTIYF
.	TRBJ2-7	few	TRBV7-6	TGTGCCAGCAGCCCCGGACCGAACTACGAGCAGTACTTC	CASSPGPNYEQYF
.	TRBJ1-4	.	TRBV7-9	TGTGCCAGCAGCTTAGGGTCGTCTAATGAAAAACTGTTTTTT	CASSLGSSNEKLFF
.	TRBJ2-1	.	TRBV12-5	TGTGCTAGTGGTTTGATCCTCATCAGTGGGTTACAGTTCTTC	CASGLILISGLQFF
TRBD1	TRBJ2-2	.	TRBV5-4	TGTGCCAGCAGCTCGGGACAGAGCAACACCGGGGAGCTGTTTTTT	CASSSGQSNTGELFF
.	TRBJ2-5	.	TRBV20-1	TGCAGTGCTGGACAAGAGGCCCAGTACTTC	CSAGQEAQYF
.	TRBJ2-2	.	TRBV2	TGTGCCAGCAGTGCCGAAGACACCGGGGAGCTGTTTTTT	CASSAEDTGELFF
.	TRBJ1-1	few	TRBV9	TGTGCCAGCAGCGTAGCAGGGACCACTGAAGCTTTCTTT	CASSVAGTTEAFF
.	TRBJ2-7	.	TRBV4-1	TGCGCCAGCAGCCCAGGGTTCGGGCAGTACTTC	CASSPGFGQYF
.	TRBJ1-4	few	TRBV15	TGTGCCACCAGCAGAGATCGAGGTGAAAAACTGTTTTTT	CATSRDRGEKLFF
.	TRBJ2-1	.	TRBV7-8	TGTGCCAGCAGCCAGGACCTCTACTACAATGAGCAGTTCTTC	CASSQDLYYNEQFF
.	TRBJ2-5	.	TRBV5-1	TGCGCCAGCAGCTTGGATTGGGGGGAGACCCAGTACTTC	CASSLDWGETQYF
TRBD2	TRBJ2-2	many	TRBV5-4	TGTGCCAGCAGCTCCGGACTAGCGGGAGTTCCCGGGGAGCTGTTTTTT	CASSSGLAGVPGELFF
TRBD2	TRBJ2-7	.	TRBV2	TGTGCCAGCAGTGAATTTGCGGGAGGCTCCTACGAGCAGTACTTC	CASSEFAGGSYEQYF
.	TRBJ1-6	.	TRBV5-6	TGTGCCAGCAGCTTATTTTCTCCAAATTCACCCCTCCACTTT	CASSLFSPNSPLHF
TRBD1	TRBJ1-1	.	TRBV19	TGTGCCAGCCGGACAGGGGGCATGAACACTGAAGCTTTCTTT	CASRTGGMNTEAFF
TRBD2	TRBJ2-5	.	TRBV29-1	TGCAGCGCTTCACCGGGACTAGCGCTAGAGACCCAGTACTTC	CSASPGLALETQYF
.	TRBJ1-6	.	TRBV2	TGTGCCAGCAAAAGCCCGGAGAATTCACCCCTCCACTTT	CASKSPENSPLHF
.	TRBJ1-2	.	TRBV5-1	TGCGCCAGCAGCTTGTTTGGTGGGGACATCTCCTATGGCTACACCTTC	CASSLFGGDISYGYTF
.	TRBJ2-3	.	TRBV5-1	TGCGCCAGCAGCTTGGAGGGACGGGTATATTCAGATACGCAGTATTTT	CASSLEGRVYSDTQYF
TRBD1	TRBJ1-2	.	TRBV4-3	TGCGCCAGCAGCCGCGAACTTACGACCGGGACAGCATACTATGGCTACACCTTC	CASSRELTTGTAYYGYTF
.	TRBJ2-7	.	TRBV19	TGTGCCAGTAGTACTGCCCCGGGCTCCTCGGGTAGGGAGCAGTACTTC	CASSTAPGSSGREQYF
.	TRBJ2-3	.	TRBV19	TGTGCCAGTAGTAGGAAGGCGGGGCACACAGATACGCAGTATTTT	CASSRKAGHTDTQYF
.	TRBJ2-2	.	TRBV14	TGTGCCAGCAGCCAACAAGACACCGGGGAGCTGTTTTTT	CASSQQDTGELFF
.	TRBJ2-7	.	TRBV15	TGTGCCACCAGCAGAGATCGATCCACCTCGCGGGGCGAGCAGTACTTC	CATSRDRSTSRGEQYF
.	TRBJ2-4	once	TRBV19	TGTGCCAGTAGTATACGCACAGCAGGAACCAAAAACATTCAGTACTTC	CASSIRTAGTKNIQYF
.	TRBJ2-1	.	TRBV19	TGTGCCAGTAGTATAGATCGGAATTCGAGGGGGGGGTTCTTC	CASSIDRNSRGGFF
.	TRBJ1-1	.	TRBV15	TGTGCCACCAGCAGTTGGAGAACCTCAGGGATAGAAGCTTTCTTT	CATSSWRTSGIEAFF
.	TRBJ2-1	.	TRBV6-5	TGTGCCAGGGAATTGGAGTTCTTC	CARELEFF
TRBD2	TRBJ2-2	.	TRBV6-5	TGTGCCAGCAGTTCCGTAGCGGGAGACACCGGGGAGCTGTTTTTT	CASSSVAGDTGELFF
.	TRBJ2-1	.	TRBV27	TGTGCCAGCAGCCCGGGACGGACGTCGGAGCAGTTCTTC	CASSPGRTSEQFF
TRBD2	TRBJ2-1	few	TRBV6-1	TGTGCCAGCCTTGGGGCGGGAGGGTTCTACAATGAGCAGTTCTTC	CASLGAGGFYNEQFF
.	TRBJ2-7	few	TRBV5-8	TGTGCCAGCAGCTTAGCCGGGACTCCACTCTCCTACGAGCAGTACTTC	CASSLAGTPLSYEQYF
.	TRBJ2-1	few	TRBV5-1	TGCGCCAGCAGCCTGGGACTTCGTGGGAGTACGGGTCAGGAGCAGTTCTTC	CASSLGLRGSTGQEQFF